One sample yielded the 12 T cell receptor beta chains listed below, sequenced in a study of cytomegalovirus exposure and HLA in healthy donors. TCRdb's table, derived via immunoSEQ multiplex PCR, lists solely in-frame clones and lacks some. The repertoire holds over 110,000 clones, with approximately 84% as singletons. Sequences were obtained from PBMCs. The receptor source for this set is a woman aged 25-40 years in good health and CMV-seronegative.

This clone was observed a handful of times. The chain combines TRBV18 with TRBJ1-6; TRBD1 matches at 7 bases. This CDR3 has 15 amino acids. The V gene's germline CDR1 is KGHSH and CDR2 LQKENI. J lost 6 bases, V lost 2 bases, and 4 bases had no gene match. The CDR3 protein is CASSPDRVPNSPLHF. The CDR3 DNA sequence: TGTGCCAGCTCACCAGACAGGGTACCTAATTCACCCCTCCACTTT.

V and J are TRBV27 and TRBJ2-1; tentative D call: TRBD2 (6 bases). The V end was cut by 8 bases, the J end by 4 bases, with 12 bases between. This CDR3 is 13 amino acids long. CDR1 is MNHEY, CDR2 SMNVEV, per germline (reference sequence). The CDR3 here is CASARGNYNEQFF. The CDR3 DNA sequence: TGTGCCAGCGCGCGGGGTAATTACAATGAGCAGTTCTTC.

The rearrangement joins TRBV28 to TRBJ1-1; D possibly corresponds to TRBD1 (6 bases). Germline values: CDR1 MDHEN, CDR2 SYDVKM. The CDR3 sequence is 14 residues long. Trimming removed 4 bases from V and 1 base from J, with 10 bases in between. The CDR3 protein is CASSYGTKNTEAFF. CDR3 in DNA: TGTGCCAGCAGTTACGGGACAAAGAACACTGAAGCTTTCTTT.

The V call is TRBV18, the J call TRBJ2-7, with D perhaps TRBD1 (5 bases). Trimming removed 6 bases from V and 3 bases from J, with 18 bases in between. This CDR3 region has 15 residues. Germline-derived CDR1 and CDR2 are KGHSH and LQKENI. The CDR3 loop reads CASSDPADTNYEQYF. Here the CDR3 DNA reads TGTGCCAGCTCCGACCCCGCGGACACAAACTACGAGCAGTACTTC.

This chain connects TRBV27 to TRBJ2-3, with 10 bases that match TRBD1. Germline V gives CDR1 MNHEY, CDR2 SMNVEV (reference sequence). This CDR3 is built from 16 residues. V trimming: 6 bases; J trimming: 1 base; junction bases outside the gene matches: 7. CDR3 nucleotide sequence: TGTGCCAGCAGCAGAGACAGGGGGCAGCGCACAGATACGCAGTATTTT. This sequence encodes CASSRDRGQRTDTQYF.

This clone was seen only once. This chain joins TRBV7-8 and TRBJ1-5; tentatively, D is TRBD1 (5 bases). CDR1 SGHVS and CDR2 FQNEAQ come from the germline V gene. Trimming removed 3 bases from V and 1 base from J, with 16 bases in between. The CDR3 spans 17 residues. Written as DNA, the CDR3 is TGTGCCAGCAGCTTGGGGACTGGGGTTGACAGCAATCAGCCCCAGCATTTT. This gives the protein CASSLGTGVDSNQPQHF. The full variable domain, in which reference TRBV7-8 and TRBJ1-5 provide the parts outside the CDR3, is GAGVSQSPRYKVAKRGQDVALRCDPISGHVSLFWYQQALGQGPEFLTYFQNEAQLDKSGLPSDRFFAERPEGSVSTLKIQRTQQEDSAVYLCASSLGTGVDSNQPQHFGDGTRLSIL.

The V and J genes are TRBV28 and TRBJ1-2, with D maybe TRBD1 (6 bases). Trimming cost V 7 bases and J 8 bases, with 17 bases left between them. Germline-derived CDR1 and CDR2 are MDHEN and SYDVKM. The CDR3 spans 13 residues. The CDR3 DNA sequence: TGTGCCAGCAAAACGAGGGGGACGCTCGGCTACACCTTC. Translating it yields CASKTRGTLGYTF.

This chain links TRBV7-2 with TRBJ1-2; TRBD1 agrees at 7 bases. Germline values: CDR1 SGHTA, CDR2 FQGNSA. Trimming removed 5 bases from V and 1 base from J; junction bases left unmatched: 7. This CDR3 has 15 residues. The CDR3 DNA follows: TGTGCCAGCAGCGCGGGACAGAGCATTAACTATGGCTACACCTTC. Translating gives CASSAGQSINYGYTF.

This clone was picked up a small number of times. This chain links TRBV7-6 with TRBJ2-7; 9 bases are shared with TRBD1. Per germline, CDR1 SGHVS and CDR2 FNYEAQ. The CDR3 contains 12 residues. V lost 5 bases to trimming and J lost 6 bases; unmatched junction nucleotides: 2. CDR3 amino acids: CASSRDRAEQYF. DNA of the CDR3: TGTGCCAGCAGCCGGGACAGGGCCGAGCAGTACTTC.

This clone appeared once. The chain has TRBV13 and TRBJ2-6; 7 nucleotides align to TRBD1. Trimming took 5 bases from V and 4 from J; bases not matched to a gene: 23. The germline CDR1 and CDR2 sequences are PRHDT and FYEKMQ (reference sequence). The CDR3 extends over 21 amino acids. DNA of the CDR3: TGTGCCAGCAGCAGGGGGCCCATGGGCAGGGGCCCGGGGATAGGGGCCAACGTCCTGACTTTC. Protein: CASSRGPMGRGPGIGANVLTF.

The chain employs TRBV28 and TRBJ2-7; D may be TRBD1 (6 bases). Looked up from germline, CDR1 is MDHEN and CDR2 is SYDVKM. The CDR3 is made up of 14 amino acids. The germline V and J ends were trimmed by 4 bases and 2 bases, with 12 bases remaining between them. The CDR3 spells CASSSDRSTYEQYF. CDR3 sequence (DNA): TGTGCCAGCAGTTCCGACAGGTCTACCTACGAGCAGTACTTC. The whole variable domain, remainder taken from reference TRBV28 and TRBJ2-7, is DVKVTQSSRYLVKRTGEKVFLECVQDMDHENMFWYRQDPGLGLRLIYFSYDVKMKEKGDIPEGYSVSREKKERFSLILESASTNQTSMYLCASSSDRSTYEQYFGPGTRLTVT.

V is TRBV28 and J is TRBJ2-2; D may be TRBD2 (6 bases). V lost 5 bases and J lost 5, with 15 bases in between. The CDR3 contains 15 residues. Per the germline V gene, CDR1 is MDHEN and CDR2 is SYDVKM. The CDR3 sequence is CASSEAQEGTGELFF. The CDR3 coding sequence is TGTGCCAGCAGTGAGGCCCAGGAGGGGACCGGGGAGCTGTTTTTT.